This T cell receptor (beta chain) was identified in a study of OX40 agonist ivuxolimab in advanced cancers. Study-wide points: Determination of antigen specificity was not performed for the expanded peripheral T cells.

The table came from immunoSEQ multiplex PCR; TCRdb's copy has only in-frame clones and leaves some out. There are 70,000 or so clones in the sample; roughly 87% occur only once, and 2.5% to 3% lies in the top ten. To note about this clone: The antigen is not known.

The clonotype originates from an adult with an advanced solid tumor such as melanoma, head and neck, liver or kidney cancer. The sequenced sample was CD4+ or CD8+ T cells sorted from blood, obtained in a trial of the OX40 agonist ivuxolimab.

The CDR3 spells CASSFTGQVLSGANVLTF. The CDR3, as DNA: TGTGCCAGCAGCTTCACGGGACAGGTACTCTCTGGGGCCAACGTCCTGACTTTC. The rearrangement joins TRBV11-1 to TRBJ2-6; 8 bases fit TRBD1. The CDR3 covers 18 residues. Losses at the gene ends were 3 bases for V and 0 bases for J; bases not matched to a gene: 7. The V gene's germline CDR1 is SGHAT and CDR2 FQDESV (reference sequence).